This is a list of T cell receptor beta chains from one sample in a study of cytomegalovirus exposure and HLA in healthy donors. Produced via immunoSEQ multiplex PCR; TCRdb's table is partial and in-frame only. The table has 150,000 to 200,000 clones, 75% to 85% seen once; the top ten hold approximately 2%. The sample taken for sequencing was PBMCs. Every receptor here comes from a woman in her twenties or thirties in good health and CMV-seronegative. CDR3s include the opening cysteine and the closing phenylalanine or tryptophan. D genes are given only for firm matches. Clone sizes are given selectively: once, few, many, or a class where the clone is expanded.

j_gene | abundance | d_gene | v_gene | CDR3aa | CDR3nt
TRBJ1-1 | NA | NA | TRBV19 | CASSAMRSMNTEAFF | TGTGCCAGTAGTGCGATGCGCTCCATGAACACTGAAGCTTTCTTT
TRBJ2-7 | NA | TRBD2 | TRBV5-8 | CASRGLAENEQYF | TGTGCCAGCAGGGGACTAGCGGAGAACGAGCAGTACTTC
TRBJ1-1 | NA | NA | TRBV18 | CASSPQEGQAFF | TGTGCCAGCTCACCACAGGAGGGGCAAGCTTTCTTT
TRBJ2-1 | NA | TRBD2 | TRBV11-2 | CASSPPGLAGGGNEQFF | TGTGCCAGCAGCCCCCCGGGACTAGCGGGGGGGGGAAATGAGCAGTTCTTC
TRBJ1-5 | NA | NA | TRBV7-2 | CASSFPGQPQHF | TGTGCCAGCAGCTTCCCCGGTCAGCCCCAGCATTTT
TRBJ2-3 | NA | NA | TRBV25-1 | CASRTGGTDTQYF | TGTGCCAGCAGGACCGGGGGAACAGATACGCAGTATTTT
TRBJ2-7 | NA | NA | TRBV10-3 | CAISVGQGVDEQYF | TGTGCCATCAGTGTGGGTCAAGGGGTCGACGAGCAGTACTTC
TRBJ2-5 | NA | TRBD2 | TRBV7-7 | CASSWDPGGTQYF | TGTGCCAGCAGCTGGGACCCGGGAGGGACCCAGTACTTC
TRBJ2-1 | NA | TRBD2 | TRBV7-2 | CASSLWGSGTGGEQFF | TGTGCCAGCAGCTTATGGGGGAGCGGGACCGGCGGTGAGCAGTTCTTC
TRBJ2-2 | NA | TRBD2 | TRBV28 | CASRAAGVGTGELFF | TGTGCCAGCAGAGCAGCGGGAGTGGGCACCGGGGAGCTGTTTTTT
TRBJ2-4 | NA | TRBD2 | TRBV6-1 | CASNSGSPNIQYF | TGTGCCAGCAATAGCGGGAGTCCCAACATTCAGTACTTC
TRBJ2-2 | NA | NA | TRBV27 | CASSPRGLGELFF | TGTGCCAGCAGCCCTCGCGGTCTCGGGGAGCTGTTTTTT
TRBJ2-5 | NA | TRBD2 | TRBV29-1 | CSVEGLGREPKETQYF | TGCAGCGTTGAAGGGTTAGGGCGGGAGCCGAAAGAGACCCAGTACTTC
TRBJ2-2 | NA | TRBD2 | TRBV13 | CASSPREGLDTGELFF | TGTGCCAGCAGCCCCCGGGAGGGGCTGGACACCGGGGAGCTGTTTTTT
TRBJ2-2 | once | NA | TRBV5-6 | CASSRTGAGELFF | TGTGCCAGCAGCCGGACTGGTGCCGGGGAGCTGTTTTTT
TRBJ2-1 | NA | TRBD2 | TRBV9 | CASSVEGGGANEQFF | TGTGCCAGCAGCGTAGAAGGCGGGGGGGCCAATGAGCAGTTCTTC
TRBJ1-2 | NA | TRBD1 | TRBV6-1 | CASSSWTGRGYTF | TGTGCCAGCAGTTCTTGGACAGGGAGAGGCTACACCTTC
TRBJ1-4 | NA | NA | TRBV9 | CASSVRLNEKLFF | TGTGCCAGCAGCGTGAGGCTGAATGAAAAACTGTTTTTT
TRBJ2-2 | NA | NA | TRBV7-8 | CASSLVGGGGRLFF | TGTGCCAGCAGCTTAGTGGGTGGGGGAGGAAGGCTGTTTTTT
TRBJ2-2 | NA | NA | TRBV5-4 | CASSLPGESNTGELFF | TGTGCCAGCAGCTTACCGGGGGAATCGAACACCGGGGAGCTGTTTTTT
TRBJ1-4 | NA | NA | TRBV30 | CAWSRQINEKLFF | TGTGCCTGGAGCCGCCAGATAAATGAAAAACTGTTTTTT
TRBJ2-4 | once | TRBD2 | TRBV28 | CASVPGGVAKNIQYF | TGTGCCAGCGTCCCCGGGGGGGTCGCCAAAAACATTCAGTACTTC
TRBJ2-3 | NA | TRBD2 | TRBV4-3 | CASSQESSGWAGHTQYF | TGCGCCAGCAGCCAAGAGTCTAGCGGGTGGGCGGGCCATACGCAGTATTTT
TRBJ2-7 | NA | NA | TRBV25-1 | CASRPPRGEQYF | TGTGCCAGCCGACCTCCCAGGGGCGAGCAGTACTTC
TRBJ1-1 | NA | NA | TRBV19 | CASKKRQDRTEAFF | TGTGCCAGTAAAAAAAGACAGGATCGTACTGAAGCTTTCTTT
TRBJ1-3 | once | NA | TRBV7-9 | CASSAGGAGNTIYF | TGTGCCAGCAGCGCGGGGGGAGCTGGAAACACCATATATTTT
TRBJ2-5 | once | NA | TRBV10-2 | CASSELQPGAQETQYF | TGCGCCAGCAGTGAGCTTCAACCGGGAGCTCAAGAGACCCAGTACTTC
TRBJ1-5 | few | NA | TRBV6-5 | CASSWRFDSNQPQHF | TGTGCCAGCAGTTGGAGGTTCGATAGCAATCAGCCCCAGCATTTT
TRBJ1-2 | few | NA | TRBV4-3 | CASSQGEGTHGYTF | TGCGCCAGCAGCCAAGGGGAGGGGACCCATGGCTACACCTTC
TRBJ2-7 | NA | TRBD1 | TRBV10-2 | CASSKPGQEIEQYF | TGCGCCAGCAGTAAACCGGGACAGGAGATCGAGCAGTACTTC
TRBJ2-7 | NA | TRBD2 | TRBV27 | CASSLQTTGTSGYEQYF | TGTGCCAGCAGTTTACAAACAACCGGGACTAGCGGTTACGAGCAGTACTTC
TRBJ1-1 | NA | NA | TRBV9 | CASSVGWGLAMNTEAFF | TGTGCCAGCAGCGTAGGCTGGGGGCTGGCGATGAACACTGAAGCTTTCTTT
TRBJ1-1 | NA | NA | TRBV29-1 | CSVGQSNTEAFF | TGCAGCGTTGGACAGTCGAACACTGAAGCTTTCTTT
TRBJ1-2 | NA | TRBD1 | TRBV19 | CASSSAGTGERYGYTF | TGTGCCAGTAGTTCCGCCGGGACAGGGGAGAGGTATGGCTACACCTTC
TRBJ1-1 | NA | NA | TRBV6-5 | CASSEVRGNTEAFF | TGTGCCAGCAGTGAAGTCAGGGGGAACACTGAAGCTTTCTTT
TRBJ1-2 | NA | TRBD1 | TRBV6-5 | CASRTGDGYTF | TGTGCCAGCAGAACAGGGGATGGCTACACCTTC
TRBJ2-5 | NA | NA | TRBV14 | CASSVGTFDGETQYF | TGTGCCAGCAGCGTAGGGACTTTTGACGGAGAGACCCAGTACTTC
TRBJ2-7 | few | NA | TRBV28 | CASSLTRLRVQYF | TGTGCCAGCAGTTTAACCCGCTTGAGGGTACAGTACTTC
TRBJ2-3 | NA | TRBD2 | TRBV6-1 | CASSETVRGGTDTQYF | TGTGCCAGCAGTGAAACGGTGCGGGGGGGCACAGATACGCAGTATTTT
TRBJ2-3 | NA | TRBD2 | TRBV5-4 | CASSPGTSGRGTDTQYF | TGTGCCAGCAGCCCCGGGACTAGCGGGAGGGGAACAGATACGCAGTATTTT
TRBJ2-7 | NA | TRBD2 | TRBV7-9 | CASSYVAGGPGEQYF | TGTGCCAGCAGCTACGTAGCGGGAGGGCCAGGCGAGCAGTACTTC
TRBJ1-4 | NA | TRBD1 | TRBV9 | CASSADRSTNEKLFF | TGTGCCAGCAGCGCGGACAGGTCAACTAATGAAAAACTGTTTTTT
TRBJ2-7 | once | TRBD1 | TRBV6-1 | CASSETGAYEQYF | TGTGCCAGCAGTGAGACAGGGGCCTACGAGCAGTACTTC
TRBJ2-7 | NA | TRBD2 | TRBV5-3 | CARSKQPGTSYEQYF | TGTGCCAGAAGCAAACAACCCGGGACTAGCTACGAGCAGTACTTC
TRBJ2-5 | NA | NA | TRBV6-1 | CASSEDPGRETQYF | TGTGCCAGCAGTGAAGATCCAGGGCGAGAGACCCAGTACTTC
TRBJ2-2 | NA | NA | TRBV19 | CASSTSEAPGELFF | TGTGCCAGTAGTACTAGTGAGGCCCCCGGGGAGCTGTTTTTT
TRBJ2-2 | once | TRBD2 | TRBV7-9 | CASGGRDTGELFF | TGTGCCAGCGGCGGGAGGGACACCGGGGAGCTGTTTTTT
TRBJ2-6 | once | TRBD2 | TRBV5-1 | CASSVGLAGGTGANVLTF | TGCGCCAGCAGCGTCGGACTAGCGGGAGGAACGGGGGCCAACGTCCTGACTTTC